The entry below describes one T cell receptor beta chain. The data were produced by immunoSEQ multiplex PCR, yet TCRdb's version contains in-frame clones alone and is incomplete. The table includes over 850,000 clones, around three quarters detected once. This sample is drawn from a study of shared clonotypes between healthy human individuals. V shed 4 bases and J 8 bases; nucleotides not matched to a gene: 22. The CDR3 covers 19 residues. Per germline, CDR1 SNHLY and CDR2 FYNNEI. Material: memory CD4+ T cells from PBMCs. As to subset: CD45RA-negative fraction. The sequence derives from a man aged 18 to 30 in good health. Some clones in this sample may be carry-over from other donors' samples. The V call is TRBV2, the J call TRBJ2-1; 8 bases line up with TRBD1. DNA of the CDR3: TGTGCCAGCAGTGTTGGGGGGACAGGCACTCTCATTAACAGGTATGAGCAGTTCTTC. Translated, it gives CASSVGGTGTLINRYEQFF.